The 27 T cell receptor beta chains below were found in one sample sequenced in a study of shared clonotypes between healthy human individuals. The data were produced by immunoSEQ multiplex PCR, yet TCRdb's version contains in-frame clones alone and is incomplete. The table shows hundreds of thousands of clones, with roughly 97% occurring only once. Sequences were obtained from naive CD4+ T cells sorted from blood. As for subset: CD45RA+ positively selected. These receptors all stem from a woman aged 25 to 39 in good health.

J is TRBJ1-1 and V is TRBV27, with D unclear. In germline, CDR1 is MNHEY, CDR2 SMNVEV (reference sequence). The CDR3 length is 13 residues. The V and J ends lost 10 bases and 6 bases respectively, with 18 bases between them. CDR3 coding DNA: TGTGCCATCTCGGACGCCGAGGGCGCTGAAGCTTTCTTT. This translates into CAISDAEGAEAFF.

The chain recombines TRBV5-1 with TRBJ2-3; 11 positions match TRBD1. The germline gives CDR1 SGHRS, CDR2 YFSETQ. The CDR3 runs 18 residues. The J segment lost 5 bases and the V segment lost 3 bases, leaving 14 bases of the junction unmatched. CDR3 nucleotides: TGCGCCAGCAGCTGGAGGTTTACGGGACAGGGGGTAGGAGATACGCAGTATTTT. It encodes CASSWRFTGQGVGDTQYF.

The chain combines TRBV28 with TRBJ2-7; D unclear. The germline gives CDR1 MDHEN, CDR2 SYDVKM. The length of the CDR3 is 14 residues. The V gene lost 5 bases and the J gene lost 8 bases, with 19 bases spanning the gap. CDR3: CASSPPQRVNKQYF. In nucleotides, the CDR3 is TGTGCCAGCAGTCCCCCCCAGCGCGTGAACAAGCAGTACTTC.

This clone has just one count. The rearrangement links TRBV2 to TRBJ2-5, with 7 bases identical to TRBD1. Losses at the gene ends were 7 bases for V and 5 bases for J; bases not matched to a gene: 13. The CDR3 sequence is 15 residues long. Germline V gene data show CDR1 as SNHLY and CDR2 as FYNNEI. CDR3 DNA: TGTGCCAGCAAATCCGGGACAGTCCGTGGGGAGACCCAGTACTTC. This gives the protein CASKSGTVRGETQYF.

The chain links TRBV7-3 to TRBJ2-3; 8 positions match TRBD1. The germline gives CDR1 SGHTA, CDR2 FQGTGA. The CDR3 runs to 15 residues. V lost 6 bases to trimming and J lost 3 bases; unmatched junction nucleotides: 8. In nucleotides, the CDR3 is TGTGCCAGCAGTCGACAGGGGTCAATGACAGATACGCAGTATTTT. Protein sequence: CASSRQGSMTDTQYF.

The chain couples TRBV7-8 to TRBJ2-6; no firm D call. This CDR3 comprises 18 residues. Germline lookup yields CDR1 SGHVS and CDR2 FQNEAQ. V was trimmed by 1 base and J by 0 bases, leaving 13 bases between them. Here the CDR3 DNA reads TGTGCCAGCAGCTTAGTACGGCTTCTCAGCTCTGGGGCCAACGTCCTGACTTTC. Translated, it gives CASSLVRLLSSGANVLTF.

V and J are TRBV15 and TRBJ2-3, with TRBD2 matching 9 bases. This CDR3 has 18 amino acids. V shed 5 bases, J shed 0 bases, and the junction held 12 bases outside the gene matches. Per germline, CDR1 LNHNV and CDR2 YYDKDF (reference sequence). This chain's CDR3 is CATSLWASGTSSTDTQYF. CDR3 DNA: TGTGCCACCAGCCTATGGGCTAGCGGGACATCAAGCACAGATACGCAGTATTTT.

The chain joins TRBV12-2 to TRBJ2-1. TRBV12-2 is a pseudogene segment. The CDR3 extends over 12 amino acids. CDR3 bases: TGTGCAAGTCGCTTAGCGGGGTCTGAGCAGTTCTTC. This gives the protein CASRLAGSEQFF.

CDR3 coding DNA: TGTGCCAGTAGTTGGCAGATTAACACTGAAGCTTTCTTT. Translation: CASSWQINTEAFF. The chain couples TRBV19 to TRBJ1-1; D gene ambiguous. The CDR3 loop spans 13 amino acids. V was trimmed by 5 bases and J by 2 bases, leaving 9 bases between them. The germline gives CDR1 LNHDA, CDR2 SQIVND (reference sequence).

The CDR3 loop is CASSPVSGRADPQYF. In DNA, the CDR3 is TGTGCCAGCAGCCCAGTTAGCGGGAGGGCCGATCCGCAGTATTTT. The chain links TRBV27 to TRBJ2-3; 11 bases align to TRBD2. The CDR3 sequence is 15 residues long. After removal of 6 bases from V and 10 bases from J, the junction contained 12 bases not matched to a gene. CDR1 is MNHEY, CDR2 SMNVEV, per germline (reference sequence).

V gene TRBV6-4 combines with J gene TRBJ2-5; tentatively, D is TRBD2 (6 bases). CDR3 size: 13 residues. Germline V lookup: CDR1 MRHNA, CDR2 SNTAGT. V was shortened by 3 bases and J by 7 bases, with 12 bases between the two germline ends. The CDR3, as DNA: TGTGCCAGCAGTGAACTCCTCGGGGGGACCCAGTACTTC. This sequence encodes CASSELLGGTQYF.

The chain is built from TRBV7-9 and TRBJ1-4, with a weak D call TRBD1 (6 bases). This CDR3 has 16 amino acids. Trimming removed 2 bases from V and 3 bases from J, with 13 bases in between. Germline-derived CDR1 and CDR2 are SEHNR and FQNEAQ (reference sequence). CDR3 DNA: TGTGCCAGCAGCTTACCCGGGGGGCGGGCTAATGAAAAACTGTTTTTT. Its translation: CASSLPGGRANEKLFF. The full variable domain, in which reference TRBV7-9 and TRBJ1-4 provide the parts outside the CDR3, is DTGVSQNPRHKITKRGQNVTFRCDPISEHNRLYWYRQTLGQGPEFLTYFQNEAQLEKSRLLSDRFSAERPKGSFSTLEIQRTEQGDSAMYLCASSLPGGRANEKLFFGSGTQLSVL.

The chain couples TRBV27 to TRBJ2-7; 11 bases are a match to TRBD2. Per the germline V gene, CDR1 is MNHEY and CDR2 is SMNVEV (reference sequence). With V trimmed by 5 bases and J by 2 bases, 11 bases remained unmatched. The CDR3 spans 17 residues. The CDR3 spells CASSLSRLAGSPYEQYF. The CDR3 DNA reads TGTGCCAGCAGTCTTTCCCGACTAGCGGGATCTCCCTACGAGCAGTACTTC.

This rearrangement joins TRBV4-2 to TRBJ2-5; no firm D call. V was shortened by 0 bases and J by 11 bases, with 16 bases between the two germline ends. The length of the CDR3 is 14 residues. Looked up from germline, CDR1 is LGHNA and CDR2 is YNFKEQ. The CDR3 nucleotides read TGTGCCAGCAGCCAAGATCCTGGGGAACGGCGGCAGTACTTC. It encodes CASSQDPGERRQYF.

CDR3 coding DNA: TGTGCCAGCAGTTTTAATGTACTCGACTATGGCTACACCTTC. This sequence encodes CASSFNVLDYGYTF. This chain uses TRBV28 with TRBJ1-2; no definite D call. Germline V gene sequence: CDR1 MDHEN, CDR2 SYDVKM. V lost 3 bases and J 3 bases, leaving 11 bases between the germline ends. The length of the CDR3 is 14 residues.

The chain uses TRBV28 and TRBJ1-5, with a tentative D call TRBD1 (5 bases). Trimming took 10 bases from V and 11 from J, leaving 27 bases between them. CDR1 and CDR2 from the germline V gene are MDHEN and SYDVKM. The CDR3 totals 15 residues. The CDR3 sequence: CATNTASHGGKAQHF. For the CDR3, the DNA is TGTGCCACCAATACAGCATCCCACGGGGGGAAAGCCCAGCATTTT.

The chain recombines TRBV6-5 with TRBJ1-5; 10 bases agree with TRBD1. V was pared by 4 bases and J by 7 bases, with 1 base of the junction left unmatched. Germline-derived CDR1 and CDR2 are MNHEY and SVGAGI. This CDR3 contains 13 residues. This CDR3 is CASSSTGGQPQHF. CDR3 DNA: TGTGCCAGCAGTTCGACAGGGGGCCAGCCCCAGCATTTT.

The gene calls are TRBV11-2 and TRBJ2-3; the D call may be TRBD1 or TRBD2 (5 bases each). CDR1 SGHAT and CDR2 FQNNGV come from the germline V gene. Trimming stripped 5 bases from V and 8 bases from J, with 11 bases between. The CDR3 runs to 12 residues. The CDR3 coding sequence is TGTGCCAGCAGCCCGACCGGGGCTACGCAGTATTTT. As protein: CASSPTGATQYF.

The chain recombines TRBV6-5 with TRBJ2-7; 9 bases fit TRBD2. CDR1 is MNHEY and CDR2 is SVGAGI in the germline V gene. The CDR3 is made up of 13 amino acids. Trimming took 6 bases from V and 2 from J; bases not matched to a gene: 2. The CDR3 DNA reads as TGTGCCAGCAGGAGACTAGCGGCCTACGAGCAGTACTTC. It is translated as CASRRLAAYEQYF.

This chain joins TRBV28 and TRBJ2-7; D is unresolved. From germline, CDR1 is MDHEN and CDR2 SYDVKM. CDR3 size: 14 residues. The ends were cut back, 2 bases at V and 2 bases at J, with 10 bases in the middle. CDR3 residues: CASSLNQNPYEQYF. The CDR3 DNA is TGTGCCAGCAGTTTAAACCAAAACCCCTACGAGCAGTACTTC.

The chain employs TRBV7-9 and TRBJ2-2, with 7 bases matching TRBD1. Germline lookup yields CDR1 SEHNR and CDR2 FQNEAQ (reference sequence). J gave up 7 bases and V 5 bases, and 10 bases lay outside the gene matches. The CDR3 is 15 residues long. The CDR3 nucleotides read TGTGCCAGCAGCCCACTAGACAGGGTTGGCGGGGAGCTGTTTTTT. It yields the protein CASSPLDRVGGELFF.

On this clone: Distinct nucleotide sequences in the sample also encode this CDR3. The chain joins TRBV5-1 to TRBJ2-1; D gene uncertain. CDR3 length: 12 amino acids. The germline CDR1 and CDR2 sequences are SGHRS and YFSETQ. With 0 bases removed from V and 6 bases from J, the gap between germline ends came to 4 bases. The CDR3 DNA follows: TGCGCCAGCAGCTTGGCCTCCAATGAGCAGTTCTTC. It translates to CASSLASNEQFF.

This clone was recorded only once. The chain couples TRBV7-2 to TRBJ1-2, with a weak D call TRBD1 (5 bases). Germline CDR1 and CDR2: SGHTA and FQGNSA. This CDR3 region has 15 residues. V shed 2 bases and J shed 8 bases, with 18 bases lying between them. CDR3 coding DNA: TGTGCCAGCAGCTTACCAACAGCCAGATGGGGGGGCTACACCTTC. It yields the protein CASSLPTARWGGYTF.

This chain joins TRBV18 and TRBJ2-3; 7 bases are a match to TRBD2. Per the germline V gene, CDR1 is KGHSH and CDR2 is LQKENI. V was clipped by 3 bases and J by 2 bases; unmatched bases: 11. This CDR3 has 17 residues. The CDR3 sequence is CASSPLHSAGPTDTQYF. CDR3 nucleotides: TGTGCCAGCTCACCCCTCCATTCAGCGGGGCCCACAGATACGCAGTATTTT.

The chain recombines TRBV19 with TRBJ1-1, with 8 nucleotides matching TRBD1. The CDR3 contains 15 residues. V dropped 5 bases and J dropped 3; count of bases not matched to a gene: 8. Germline V lookup: CDR1 LNHDA, CDR2 SQIVND (reference sequence). In DNA, the CDR3 is TGTGCCAGTAGTTTAAGGACAGGGAAAGACACTGAAGCTTTCTTT. It codes for CASSLRTGKDTEAFF.

V is TRBV7-2 and J is TRBJ1-5; D ambiguous. The CDR3 contains 13 residues. Trimming stripped 1 base from V and 7 bases from J, with 8 bases between. Per the germline V gene, CDR1 is SGHTA and CDR2 is FQGNSA. The CDR3 here is CASSLEFRQPQHF. CDR3 in DNA: TGTGCCAGCAGCTTAGAGTTTCGGCAGCCCCAGCATTTT.

The chain recombines TRBV27 with TRBJ1-1; D remains ambiguous. The length of the CDR3 is 16 residues. Trimming took off 0 bases at V and 6 bases at J, with 17 bases between the two ends. Germline V gene data show CDR1 as MNHEY and CDR2 as SMNVEV (reference sequence). The DNA of the CDR3 is TGTGCCAGCAGTTTATCGGCGCGGCCTCGATCGGCTGAAGCTTTCTTT. Protein product: CASSLSARPRSAEAFF.